This TCR beta chain was sequenced during a study of blood T cell repertoires in COVID-19. About the research overall: From T cells, B-cell-depleted T cells, or PBMCs came the material, which was cDNA or gDNA.

Germline lookup yields CDR1 MNHEY and CDR2 SMNVEV (reference sequence). This CDR3 spans 16 amino acids. The V gene end was trimmed by 5 bases and the J gene end by 9 bases; junction bases not matched to a gene: 16. TCRdb keeps only in-frame clones here, not all; method: immunoSEQ multiplex PCR. The sample has about 160,000 clones, approximately 87% seen once. The chain combines TRBV27 with TRBJ2-1; 7 bases match TRBD2. The sequenced sample consisted of peripheral blood. The clonotype was recovered from a woman between 65 and 79 years old with acute or convalescent COVID-19. The CDR3 DNA reads TGTGCCAGCAGTCCATCATTCGGCGGGAGCTTTGGTGAGCAGTTCTTC. Residues: CASSPSFGGSFGEQFF.